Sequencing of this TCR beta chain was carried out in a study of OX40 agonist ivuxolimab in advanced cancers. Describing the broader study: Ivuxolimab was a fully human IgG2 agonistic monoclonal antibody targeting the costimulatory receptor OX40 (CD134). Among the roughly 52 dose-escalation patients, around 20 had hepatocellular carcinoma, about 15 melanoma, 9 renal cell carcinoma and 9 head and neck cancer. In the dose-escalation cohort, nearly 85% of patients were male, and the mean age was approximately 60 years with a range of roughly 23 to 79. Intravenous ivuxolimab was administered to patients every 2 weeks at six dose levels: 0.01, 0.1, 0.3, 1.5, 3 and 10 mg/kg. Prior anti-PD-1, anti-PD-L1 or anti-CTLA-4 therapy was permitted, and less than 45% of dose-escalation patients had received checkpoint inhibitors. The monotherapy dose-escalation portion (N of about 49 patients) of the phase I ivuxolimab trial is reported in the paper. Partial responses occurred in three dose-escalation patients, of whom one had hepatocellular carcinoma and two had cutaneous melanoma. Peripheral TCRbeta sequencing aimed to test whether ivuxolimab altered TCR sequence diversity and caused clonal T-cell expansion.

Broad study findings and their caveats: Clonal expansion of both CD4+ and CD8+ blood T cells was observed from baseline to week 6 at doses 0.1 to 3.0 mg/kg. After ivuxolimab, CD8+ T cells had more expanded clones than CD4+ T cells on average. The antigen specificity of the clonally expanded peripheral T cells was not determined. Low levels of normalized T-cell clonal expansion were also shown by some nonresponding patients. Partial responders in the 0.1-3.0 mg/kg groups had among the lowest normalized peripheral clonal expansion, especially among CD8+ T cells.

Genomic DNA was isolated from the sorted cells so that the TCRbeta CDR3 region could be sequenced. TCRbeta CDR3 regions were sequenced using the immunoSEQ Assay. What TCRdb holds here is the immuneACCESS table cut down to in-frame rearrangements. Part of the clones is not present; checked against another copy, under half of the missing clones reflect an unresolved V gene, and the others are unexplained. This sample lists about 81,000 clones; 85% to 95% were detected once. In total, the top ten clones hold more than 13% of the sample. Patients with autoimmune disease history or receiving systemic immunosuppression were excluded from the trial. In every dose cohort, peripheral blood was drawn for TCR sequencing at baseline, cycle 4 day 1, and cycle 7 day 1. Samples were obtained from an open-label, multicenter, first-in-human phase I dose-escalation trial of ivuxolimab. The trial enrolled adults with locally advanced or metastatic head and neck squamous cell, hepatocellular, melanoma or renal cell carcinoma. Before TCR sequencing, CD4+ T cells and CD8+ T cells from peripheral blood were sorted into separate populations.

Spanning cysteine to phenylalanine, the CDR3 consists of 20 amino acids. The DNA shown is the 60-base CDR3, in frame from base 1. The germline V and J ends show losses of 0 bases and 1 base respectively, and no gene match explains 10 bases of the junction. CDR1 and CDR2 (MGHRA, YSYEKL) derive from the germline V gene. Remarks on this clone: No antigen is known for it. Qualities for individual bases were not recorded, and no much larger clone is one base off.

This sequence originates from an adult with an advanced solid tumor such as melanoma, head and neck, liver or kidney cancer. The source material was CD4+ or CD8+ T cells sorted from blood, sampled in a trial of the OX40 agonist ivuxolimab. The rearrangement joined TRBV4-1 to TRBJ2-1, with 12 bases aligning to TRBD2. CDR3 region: CASSQEGSTSGSLSYNEQFF. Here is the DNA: TGCGCCAGCAGCCAAGAAGGGTCGACTAGCGGGAGCCTTTCCTACAATGAGCAGTTCTTC.